This passage covers 31 T cell receptor beta chains from one sample sequenced in a study of immune evolution from preneoplasia to lung adenocarcinoma. Sequencing was performed with immunoSEQ multiplex PCR; in TCRdb, only in-frame clones are kept and a portion is missing. The sample shows roughly 6,300 clones, approximately 80% of them seen only once. Sequenced sample: FFPE lung adenocarcinoma in situ tissue. All receptors derive from an older donor with lung adenocarcinoma.

The chain carries TRBV29-1 and TRBJ2-1, with D perhaps given as TRBD1 or TRBD2 (5 bases each). CDR1 and CDR2 (germline): SQVTM, ANQGSEA. V was cut by 8 bases and J by 4 bases, with 15 bases left in between. The CDR3 runs to 13 residues. The CDR3 nucleotides are TGCAGCCCCTCGGGTGGGGGTTACAATGAGCAGTTCTTC. Translation gives CSPSGGGYNEQFF.

The chain carries TRBV6-5 and TRBJ1-5, with D unresolved. This CDR3 comprises 15 residues. V lost 2 bases, J lost 2 bases, and 10 bases lay in between. The germline gives CDR1 MNHEY, CDR2 SVGAGI. CDR3 nucleotides: TGTGCCAGCAGTTACAGGTCGACGGGCAATCAGCCCCAGCATTTT. Translation gives CASSYRSTGNQPQHF.

The chain joins TRBV2 to TRBJ1-5; no clear D. V lost 5 bases and J 0 bases, leaving 11 bases between the germline ends. Germline CDR1 reads SNHLY; CDR2 reads FYNNEI. The CDR3 loop spans 15 amino acids. The CDR3 spells CASSLQPYSNQPQHF. The CDR3 nucleotides are TGTGCCAGCAGTTTACAGCCCTATAGCAATCAGCCCCAGCATTTT.

The J gene is TRBJ1-2, the V gene TRBV5-1, with D tentatively TRBD1 (6 bases). The germline gives CDR1 SGHRS, CDR2 YFSETQ. The CDR3 runs 12 residues. V lost 4 bases to trimming and J lost 5 bases, with 9 bases between them. The DNA of the CDR3 is TGCGCCAGCAGCGTTCAGGGGTATGGCTACACCTTC. Translated: CASSVQGYGYTF.

The chain couples TRBV27 to TRBJ1-1; D gene uncertain. Germline values: CDR1 MNHEY, CDR2 SMNVEV (reference sequence). V was trimmed by 5 bases and J by 0 bases, leaving 7 bases between them. The CDR3 runs 13 residues. CDR3 sequence: CASSTAVNTEAFF. The CDR3 coding sequence is TGTGCCAGCAGTACCGCGGTGAACACTGAAGCTTTCTTT.

V usage is TRBV5-1 and J usage is TRBJ2-2, with 10 bases lining up with TRBD1. Unmatched junction bases numbered 6, after V lost 3 bases and J lost 4 bases. The CDR3 has 16 amino acids. In germline, CDR1 is SGHRS, CDR2 YFSETQ. The CDR3 region is CASSSLGQGVTGELFF. The CDR3 bases are TGCGCCAGCAGCTCTTTAGGACAGGGGGTCACCGGGGAGCTGTTTTTT.

The chain employs TRBV6-1 and TRBJ2-1; 11 positions match TRBD2. Germline lookup yields CDR1 MNHNS and CDR2 SASEGT. This CDR3 has 14 residues. The J segment lost 8 bases and the V segment lost 2 bases, leaving 2 bases of the junction unmatched. DNA of the CDR3: TGTGCCAGCAGTGAACTAGCGGGAGGCGATGAGCAGTTCTTC. Its protein product is CASSELAGGDEQFF.

The V call is TRBV29-1, the J call TRBJ2-7, with a possible D match to TRBD1 (6 bases). V dropped 4 bases and J dropped 5 bases, with 15 bases sitting between them. CDR3 length: 13 residues. Germline values: CDR1 SQVTM, CDR2 ANQGSEA. CDR3 sequence reads: CSVAPQGPNEQYF. The CDR3 DNA is TGCAGCGTTGCCCCACAGGGTCCCAACGAGCAGTACTTC.

The J gene is TRBJ1-3, the V gene TRBV19; D uncertain. Germline CDR1 is LNHDA and CDR2 is SQIVND (reference sequence). CDR3 size: 11 residues. Trimming removed 11 bases from V and 2 bases from J, with 7 bases in between. CDR3 coding DNA: TGTGCCGAGTCCGCTGGAAACACCATATATTTT. Protein sequence: CAESAGNTIYF.

Worth noting for this clone: Different DNA sequences within this sample yield the same CDR3. This rearrangement joins TRBV19 to TRBJ1-1; TRBD1 might be the D (6 bases). V lost 10 bases, J lost 2 bases, and 11 bases lay in between. This CDR3 has 12 residues. Looked up from germline, CDR1 is LNHDA and CDR2 is SQIVND (reference sequence). This CDR3 reads CATSDRNTEAFF. In nucleotides, the CDR3 is TGTGCCACCTCGGACAGAAACACTGAAGCTTTCTTT.

The genes are TRBV5-1 and TRBJ1-1; D remains ambiguous. Trimming removed 2 bases from V and 11 bases from J, with 13 bases in between. CDR3 length: 12 amino acids. The germline gives CDR1 SGHRS, CDR2 YFSETQ. The CDR3 bases are TGCGCCAGCAGCTTCCGAGAGGGCTTGGCTTTCTTT. This gives the protein CASSFREGLAFF.

This chain links TRBV4-2 with TRBJ1-1; D is unresolved. Germline CDR1 reads LGHNA; CDR2 reads YNFKEQ. This CDR3 has 14 amino acids. V was cut by 0 bases and J by 2 bases, with 7 bases left in between. The CDR3 sequence: CASSQDWDNTEAFF. The CDR3 DNA follows: TGTGCCAGCAGCCAAGATTGGGATAACACTGAAGCTTTCTTT.

The genes are TRBV5-1 and TRBJ1-1; TRBD1 is a possible D gene (5 bases). CDR1 SGHRS and CDR2 YFSETQ come from the germline V gene. This CDR3 has 14 amino acids. The germline V and J ends were trimmed by 4 bases and 7 bases, with 17 bases remaining between them. The CDR3 reads CASSQSIRGFEAFF. The CDR3 nucleotides are TGCGCCAGCAGCCAATCCATACGGGGGTTTGAAGCTTTCTTT. The variable domain in full, with the rest retrieved from reference TRBV5-1 and TRBJ1-1, is KAGVTQTPRYLIKTRGQQVTLSCSPISGHRSVSWYQQTPGQGLQFLFEYFSETQRNKGNFPGRFSGRQFSNSRSEMNVSTLELGDSALYLCASSQSIRGFEAFFGQGTRLTVV.

The genes are TRBV19 and TRBJ2-7; 11 positions agree with TRBD1. The V gene end was trimmed by 5 bases and the J gene end by 7 bases; junction bases not matched to a gene: 10. CDR3 length equals 15 residues. The germline V gene encodes CDR1 LNHDA and CDR2 SQIVND (reference sequence). CDR3 loop: CASSRQDRGQVEQYF. The CDR3 DNA reads as TGTGCCAGTAGTCGGCAGGACAGGGGGCAAGTTGAGCAGTACTTC.

Written as DNA, the CDR3 is TGTGCCTGTACCCCGGGACACGAAAACACTGAAGCTTTCTTT. As protein: CACTPGHENTEAFF. The chain is built from TRBV30 and TRBJ1-1; D is possibly TRBD1 (6 bases). The V and J ends lost 6 bases and 2 bases respectively, with 16 bases between them. The CDR3 spans 14 residues. CDR1 GTSNPN and CDR2 SVGIG come from the germline V gene (reference sequence).

This rearrangement joins TRBV7-3 to TRBJ2-1, with D possibly being TRBD1 (6 bases). The CDR3 runs to 15 residues. V was cut by 4 bases and J by 1 base, with 11 bases left in between. The germline CDR1 and CDR2 sequences are SGHTA and FQGTGA. The CDR3 is CASSYPGQSYNEQFF. The CDR3 nucleotides read TGTGCCAGCAGCTACCCGGGACAATCCTACAATGAGCAGTTCTTC.

As regards this clone: Different DNA sequences within this sample yield the same CDR3. The chain has TRBV5-1 and TRBJ2-3, with 7 bases lining up with TRBD2. Germline V gives CDR1 SGHRS, CDR2 YFSETQ. This CDR3 spans 15 amino acids. Trimming took 4 bases from V and 1 from J; bases not matched to a gene: 6. CDR3 protein: CASSLGRGGTDTQYF. Written as DNA, the CDR3 is TGCGCCAGCAGCCTAGGACGGGGGGGCACAGATACGCAGTATTTT.

This CDR3 is CASGLRNSSYNEQFF. The CDR3 DNA reads as TGTGCTAGTGGTTTGAGGAATAGCTCCTACAATGAGCAGTTCTTC. This chain links TRBV12-5 with TRBJ2-1; D is undetermined. This CDR3 is built from 15 residues. The V end was cut by 2 bases, the J end by 0 bases, with 8 bases between. Germline V gene lookup returns CDR1 LGHNT and CDR2 FRNRAP.

The table lists this clone with a few counts. The CDR3 region is CASSLASAQTQYF. CDR3 nucleotide sequence: TGTGCCAGCAGCTTGGCTAGCGCGCAGACCCAGTACTTC. The chain is built from TRBV5-8 and TRBJ2-5, with D maybe TRBD2 (6 bases). The V end lost 0 bases, the J end lost 6 bases, and 9 bases lay between the germline ends. The CDR3 runs 13 residues. Germline V CDR1 and CDR2: SGHTS, YDEGEE.

The CDR3 DNA sequence: TGTGCCACCAAGGCTGGGACAGGGAGCAATCAGCCCCAGCATTTT. Translation: CATKAGTGSNQPQHF. This sequence joins TRBV2 and TRBJ1-5; 9 bases fit TRBD1. The CDR3 is 15 residues long. The germline V gene has CDR1 SNHLY and CDR2 FYNNEI. The V segment lost 10 bases and the J segment 1 base; nucleotides outside the gene matches: 8.

This chain uses TRBV4-1 with TRBJ2-7, with D uncertain. Germline CDR1 MGHRA, CDR2 YSYEKL. This CDR3 is built from 15 residues. Trimming pared 5 bases from V and 2 bases from J, leaving 16 bases between. The CDR3 bases are TGCGCCAGCAGCGCGACACCTCTCCCAACCTACGAGCAGTACTTC. Protein: CASSATPLPTYEQYF.

This rearrangement joins TRBV27 to TRBJ1-2, with no clear D. CDR1 and CDR2 (germline): MNHEY, SMNVEV (reference sequence). The CDR3 has 13 amino acids. The V and J ends lost 3 bases and 1 base respectively, with 6 bases between them. The CDR3 reads CASSFSINYGYTF. CDR3 nucleotide sequence: TGTGCCAGCAGTTTCAGCATTAACTATGGCTACACCTTC.

A few counts support this clone. The V gene is TRBV14, the J gene TRBJ2-3; D is uncertain. Trimming cost V 0 bases and J 6 bases, with 7 bases left between them. Germline V gene sequence: CDR1 SGHDN, CDR2 FVKESK. This CDR3 is 13 amino acids long. This CDR3 reads CASSQDPADTQYF. Here the CDR3 DNA reads TGTGCCAGCAGCCAAGATCCCGCGGATACGCAGTATTTT. Full variable domain (rest looked up from reference TRBV14 and TRBJ2-3): EAGVTQFPSHSVIEKGQTVTLRCDPISGHDNLYWYRRVMGKEIKFLLHFVKESKQDESGMPNNRFLAERTGGTYSTLKVQPAELEDSGVYFCASSQDPADTQYFGPGTRLTVL.

This clone occurred a few times. This chain joins TRBV6-6 and TRBJ2-1, with 7 nucleotides matching TRBD2. Germline V gene lookup returns CDR1 MNHNY and CDR2 SVGAGI (reference sequence). With V trimmed by 2 bases and J by 5 bases, 3 bases remained unmatched. This CDR3 comprises 14 residues. The CDR3 is CASSYGAGDNEQFF. The CDR3 bases are TGTGCCAGCAGTTACGGGGCGGGGGACAATGAGCAGTTCTTC.

This chain uses TRBV11-3 with TRBJ2-5; tentatively, D is TRBD2 (7 bases). The V end lost 5 bases, the J end lost 5 bases, and 21 bases lay between the germline ends. CDR1 and CDR2 from the germline V gene are SGHNT and YENEEA. The CDR3 sequence is 16 residues long. The chain's CDR3 is CASSQRGGRHGETQYF. DNA of the CDR3: TGTGCCAGCAGCCAAAGGGGGGGCCGCCACGGGGAGACCCAGTACTTC.

The V and J genes are TRBV5-1 and TRBJ1-6; D uncertain. Germline assignment: CDR1 SGHRS and CDR2 YFSETQ. Trimming pared 0 bases from V and 7 bases from J, leaving 11 bases between. The CDR3 runs to 15 residues. DNA for the CDR3: TGCGCCAGCAGCTTGGATGGCGAGCCGAATTCACCCCTCCACTTT. Translating gives CASSLDGEPNSPLHF. Full variable domain (outside the CDR3, taken from reference TRBV5-1 and TRBJ1-6): KAGVTQTPRYLIKTRGQQVTLSCSPISGHRSVSWYQQTPGQGLQFLFEYFSETQRNKGNFPGRFSGRQFSNSRSEMNVSTLELGDSALYLCASSLDGEPNSPLHFGNGTRLTVT.

By proportion, this clone is large. This chain uses TRBV4-2 with TRBJ1-2, with a tentative D call TRBD1 (5 bases). Trimming removed 0 bases from V and 4 bases from J, with 15 bases in between. The V gene's germline CDR1 is LGHNA and CDR2 YNFKEQ. This CDR3 spans 16 amino acids. The CDR3 protein is CASSQEGAGKVYGYTF. Written as DNA, the CDR3 is TGTGCCAGCAGCCAAGAAGGTGCAGGGAAGGTCTATGGCTACACCTTC.

The CDR3 reads CASSFPARTDTQYF. DNA of the CDR3: TGTGCCAGCAGTTTCCCAGCGCGCACAGATACGCAGTATTTT. V is TRBV28 and J is TRBJ2-3, with D uncertain. The CDR3 length is 14 residues. Looked up from germline, CDR1 is MDHEN and CDR2 is SYDVKM. Between the trimmed V and J ends, which lost 3 bases and 1 base, there was a span of 8 bases.

J is TRBJ2-5 and V is TRBV11-3, with 7 bases fitting TRBD1. There are 18 residues in the CDR3. The germline V gene has CDR1 SGHNT and CDR2 YENEEA. Trimming removed 1 base from V and 5 bases from J; junction bases left unmatched: 16. DNA of the CDR3: TGTGCCAGCAGCTTAGGGGTAGGACAGGCGACCCGCCGGGAGACCCAGTACTTC. This codes for CASSLGVGQATRRETQYF.

V gene TRBV11-2 combines with J gene TRBJ2-5; 8 nucleotides align to TRBD2. After removal of 5 bases from V and 1 base from J, the junction contained 6 bases not matched to a gene. Germline CDR1 SGHAT, CDR2 FQNNGV. The CDR3 has 15 residues. In DNA form, the CDR3 reads TGTGCCAGCAGCCCCTTAGCGGGGCCCCAAGAGACCCAGTACTTC. Translating it yields CASSPLAGPQETQYF.

This chain uses TRBV7-3 with TRBJ1-1; 7 bases are shared with TRBD1. V lost 3 bases to trimming and J lost 1 base; unmatched junction nucleotides: 2. The CDR3 contains 14 residues. Germline values: CDR1 SGHTA, CDR2 FQGTGA. Here the CDR3 DNA reads TGTGCCAGCAGCTTTACAGGGGAGAACACTGAAGCTTTCTTT. As protein: CASSFTGENTEAFF.